Sequencing of this T cell receptor beta chain was carried out in a study of T cells in Graves' hyperthyroidism and ophthalmopathy. Study outcomes and limitations: Blood also contained most expanded thyroid clonotypes above 0.001.

This clonotype came up many times. Its antigen is as yet unknown. RNA transcripts gave rise to amplified TCR beta CDR3 regions. The TCR CDR3 was amplified in a first-round RT-PCR using the HTBI primer set. TCRdb called the multiplex PCR reads again in MiXCR, with one record for every CDR3 protein. The table lists 300,000 to 450,000 distinct CDR3 sequences, about 18% of them singletons. Patients aged 18 to 65 had newly diagnosed hyperthyroidism of under 2 months' duration. Clinical symptoms, serum thyroxine, TRAb, thyroid ultrasound and orbital computed tomography established diagnosis. The sequenced material came from blood. The sequence was collected from a woman in her 30s with Graves' hyperthyroidism that later progressed to Graves' ophthalmopathy.

DNA of the CDR3: TGTGCCAGCGGCCGGGTGAGCGAGCAGTACTTC. Amino acids: CASGRVSEQYF. The J gene is TRBJ2-7, the V gene TRBV27, with D uncertain. Looked up from germline, CDR1 is MNHEY and CDR2 is SMNVEV (reference sequence). Trimming cost V 8 bases and J 6 bases, with 11 bases left between them. The CDR3 has 11 residues.